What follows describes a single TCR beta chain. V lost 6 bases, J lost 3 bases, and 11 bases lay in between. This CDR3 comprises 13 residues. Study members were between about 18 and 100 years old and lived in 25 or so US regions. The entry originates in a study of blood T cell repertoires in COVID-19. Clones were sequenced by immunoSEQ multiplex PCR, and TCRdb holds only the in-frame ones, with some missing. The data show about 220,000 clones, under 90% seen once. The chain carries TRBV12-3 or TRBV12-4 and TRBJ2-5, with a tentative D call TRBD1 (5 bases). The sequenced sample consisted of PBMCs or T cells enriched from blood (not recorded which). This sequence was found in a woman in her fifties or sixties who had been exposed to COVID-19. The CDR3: CASRDTDKETQYF. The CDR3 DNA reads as TGTGCCAGCAGAGACACGGACAAAGAGACCCAGTACTTC.